Listed below are T cell receptor beta chains from one sample, sequenced in a study of cytomegalovirus exposure and HLA in healthy donors. Clones were sequenced by immunoSEQ multiplex PCR, and TCRdb holds only the in-frame ones, with some missing. The table records around 92,000 clones, 70% to 90% of them present only once. The sample consisted of PBMCs. These receptor sequences come from a man between 18 and 35 years old in good health and CMV-seronegative. CDR3s include the opening cysteine and the closing phenylalanine or tryptophan. The order of the fields is D gene, clone size, V gene, J gene, CDR3 protein, CDR3 DNA. A D gene is named only where the DNA matches it firmly. The size entry is marked missing in some rows and otherwise reads once, few, many or a size class.

D gene: TRBD2; clone size: NA; V gene: TRBV5-1; J gene: TRBJ2-3; CDR3 protein: CASRGLAGGSTDTQYF; CDR3 DNA: TGCGCCAGCAGGGGACTAGCGGGGGGGAGCACAGATACGCAGTATTTT
D gene: TRBD2; clone size: NA; V gene: TRBV5-1; J gene: TRBJ2-3; CDR3 protein: CASSPGLAASIDTQYF; CDR3 DNA: TGCGCCAGCAGCCCAGGACTAGCGGCGTCAATCGATACGCAGTATTTT
D gene: TRBD1; clone size: NA; V gene: TRBV4-1; J gene: TRBJ2-1; CDR3 protein: CASSQVGTAEINEQFF; CDR3 DNA: TGCGCCAGCAGCCAAGTCGGGACAGCCGAAATTAATGAGCAGTTCTTC
D gene: NA; clone size: NA; V gene: TRBV7-6; J gene: TRBJ2-5; CDR3 protein: CASSLGRETQYF; CDR3 DNA: TGTGCCAGCAGCTTAGGCCGGGAGACCCAGTACTTC
D gene: NA; clone size: NA; V gene: TRBV19; J gene: TRBJ2-7; CDR3 protein: CASSASGVYYEQYF; CDR3 DNA: TGTGCCAGTAGTGCCTCCGGGGTGTACTACGAGCAGTACTTC
D gene: NA; clone size: NA; V gene: TRBV6-5; J gene: TRBJ1-5; CDR3 protein: CASSYRRVDQPQHF; CDR3 DNA: TGTGCCAGCAGTTACAGGAGGGTCGATCAGCCCCAGCATTTT
D gene: TRBD1; clone size: NA; V gene: TRBV7-2; J gene: TRBJ2-2; CDR3 protein: CASSLPFGTGNTGELFF; CDR3 DNA: TGTGCCAGCAGCTTACCGTTTGGGACAGGGAACACCGGGGAGCTGTTTTTT
D gene: NA; clone size: few; V gene: TRBV2; J gene: TRBJ1-1; CDR3 protein: CASSDGWERAGGTEAFF; CDR3 DNA: TGTGCCAGCAGTGACGGTTGGGAAAGGGCCGGGGGCACTGAAGCTTTCTTT
D gene: TRBD1; clone size: NA; V gene: TRBV6-1; J gene: TRBJ1-2; CDR3 protein: CASSRDSQMGYGYTF; CDR3 DNA: TGTGCCAGCAGCCGGGACAGTCAGATGGGGTATGGCTACACCTTC
D gene: NA; clone size: NA; V gene: TRBV10-3; J gene: TRBJ2-7; CDR3 protein: CAISGGYRLYEQYF; CDR3 DNA: TGTGCCATCAGTGGGGGCTACAGACTCTACGAGCAGTACTTC
D gene: NA; clone size: NA; V gene: TRBV5-4; J gene: TRBJ1-2; CDR3 protein: CASSLASGGNYGYTF; CDR3 DNA: TGTGCCAGCAGCTTGGCCTCGGGGGGTAACTATGGCTACACCTTC
D gene: NA; clone size: NA; V gene: TRBV19; J gene: TRBJ1-1; CDR3 protein: CASSRRGGETEAFF; CDR3 DNA: TGTGCCAGTAGTAGGCGGGGGGGCGAAACTGAAGCTTTCTTT
D gene: NA; clone size: NA; V gene: TRBV13; J gene: TRBJ1-2; CDR3 protein: CASSPPQGKDGYTF; CDR3 DNA: TGTGCCAGCAGCCCCCCCCAGGGAAAGGACGGCTACACCTTC
D gene: NA; clone size: NA; V gene: TRBV6-6; J gene: TRBJ2-2; CDR3 protein: CASSKPAGAGTGELFF; CDR3 DNA: TGTGCCAGCAGTAAGCCGGCAGGGGCCGGCACCGGGGAGCTGTTTTTT
D gene: NA; clone size: NA; V gene: TRBV19; J gene: TRBJ2-3; CDR3 protein: CASSSSLGSDTQYF; CDR3 DNA: TGTGCCAGTAGTTCTAGCCTCGGATCAGATACGCAGTATTTT
D gene: NA; clone size: NA; V gene: TRBV29-1; J gene: TRBJ2-7; CDR3 protein: CSVSAGSYEQYF; CDR3 DNA: TGCAGCGTTTCGGCCGGGTCATACGAGCAGTACTTC
D gene: TRBD1; clone size: NA; V gene: TRBV19; J gene: TRBJ1-2; CDR3 protein: CASSRTGQHGYTF; CDR3 DNA: TGTGCCAGTAGTAGGACAGGTCAACATGGCTACACCTTC
D gene: NA; clone size: NA; V gene: TRBV6-5; J gene: TRBJ1-2; CDR3 protein: CASGRTANYGYTF; CDR3 DNA: TGTGCCAGCGGACGGACAGCTAACTATGGCTACACCTTC
D gene: TRBD2; clone size: NA; V gene: TRBV5-1; J gene: TRBJ2-7; CDR3 protein: CASSFSGALAYEQYF; CDR3 DNA: TGCGCCAGCAGCTTTAGCGGGGCCCTTGCCTACGAGCAGTACTTC
D gene: TRBD2; clone size: NA; V gene: TRBV29-1; J gene: TRBJ2-5; CDR3 protein: CSVEGLAGMETQYF; CDR3 DNA: TGCAGCGTTGAAGGACTAGCGGGGATGGAGACCCAGTACTTC
D gene: TRBD1; clone size: NA; V gene: TRBV6-6; J gene: TRBJ1-5; CDR3 protein: CASSVGTGVTQPQHF; CDR3 DNA: TGTGCCAGCAGTGTTGGGACAGGGGTTACTCAGCCCCAGCATTTT
D gene: NA; clone size: NA; V gene: TRBV6-1; J gene: TRBJ2-1; CDR3 protein: CASSSRQVGNEQFF; CDR3 DNA: TGTGCCAGCAGTTCAAGACAGGTCGGAAATGAGCAGTTCTTC
D gene: TRBD1; clone size: NA; V gene: TRBV6-5; J gene: TRBJ2-3; CDR3 protein: CASRIDRGWTDTQYF; CDR3 DNA: TGTGCCAGCAGGATAGACAGGGGTTGGACAGATACGCAGTATTTT
D gene: TRBD1; clone size: NA; V gene: TRBV5-1; J gene: TRBJ1-1; CDR3 protein: CASSFVGITGAHTEAFF; CDR3 DNA: TGCGCCAGCAGCTTTGTTGGGATAACAGGGGCCCACACTGAAGCTTTCTTT
D gene: NA; clone size: NA; V gene: TRBV2; J gene: TRBJ1-5; CDR3 protein: CASTRDQMINQPQHF; CDR3 DNA: TGTGCCAGCACTCGGGATCAGATGATCAATCAGCCCCAGCATTTT
D gene: NA; clone size: once; V gene: TRBV7-9; J gene: TRBJ2-2; CDR3 protein: CASSLLGGWDTGELFF; CDR3 DNA: TGTGCCAGCAGCTTATTGGGAGGCTGGGACACCGGGGAGCTGTTTTTT
D gene: NA; clone size: NA; V gene: TRBV9; J gene: TRBJ2-6; CDR3 protein: CASSPGFSGANVLTF; CDR3 DNA: TGTGCCAGCAGCCCAGGCTTCTCTGGGGCCAACGTCCTGACTTTC
D gene: NA; clone size: NA; V gene: TRBV30; J gene: TRBJ2-3; CDR3 protein: CAWGSTDTQYF; CDR3 DNA: TGTGCCTGGGGCAGCACAGATACGCAGTATTTT
D gene: TRBD2; clone size: NA; V gene: TRBV9; J gene: TRBJ2-7; CDR3 protein: CASSVGLAGGEQYF; CDR3 DNA: TGTGCCAGCAGCGTAGGGCTAGCGGGGGGGGAGCAGTACTTC
D gene: TRBD1; clone size: NA; V gene: TRBV18; J gene: TRBJ1-5; CDR3 protein: CASSPKTDRGYQPQHF; CDR3 DNA: TGTGCCAGCTCACCAAAGACGGACAGGGGGTATCAGCCCCAGCATTTT
D gene: NA; clone size: once; V gene: TRBV5-5; J gene: TRBJ1-3; CDR3 protein: CASSPSTESSGNTIYF; CDR3 DNA: TGTGCCAGCAGCCCATCGACGGAGAGCTCTGGAAACACCATATATTTT
D gene: TRBD2; clone size: NA; V gene: TRBV7-8; J gene: TRBJ2-1; CDR3 protein: CASSLGTSGGLSYNEQFF; CDR3 DNA: TGTGCCAGCAGCTTAGGGACTAGCGGGGGCCTCTCCTACAATGAGCAGTTCTTC
D gene: NA; clone size: NA; V gene: TRBV2; J gene: TRBJ1-5; CDR3 protein: CASSRSANQPQHF; CDR3 DNA: TGTGCCAGCAGTCGGTCCGCAAATCAGCCCCAGCATTTT
D gene: NA; clone size: NA; V gene: TRBV18; J gene: TRBJ1-4; CDR3 protein: CASSPRGNVDEKLFF; CDR3 DNA: TGTGCCAGCTCACCAAGGGGGAATGTGGATGAAAAACTGTTTTTT
D gene: NA; clone size: NA; V gene: TRBV6-5; J gene: TRBJ1-2; CDR3 protein: CASSYNRATYGYTF; CDR3 DNA: TGTGCCAGCAGTTACAACAGGGCCACATATGGCTACACCTTC
D gene: NA; clone size: NA; V gene: TRBV2; J gene: TRBJ2-7; CDR3 protein: CASRSRVAYEQYF; CDR3 DNA: TGTGCCAGCAGAAGCAGGGTCGCCTACGAGCAGTACTTC
D gene: TRBD1; clone size: NA; V gene: TRBV4-1; J gene: TRBJ1-2; CDR3 protein: CASSVSSGQGFAGYTF; CDR3 DNA: TGCGCCAGCAGCGTGTCCTCCGGACAGGGCTTTGCGGGCTACACCTTC
D gene: NA; clone size: NA; V gene: TRBV2; J gene: TRBJ1-5; CDR3 protein: CASSEARVRNQPQHF; CDR3 DNA: TGTGCCAGCAGTGAAGCACGGGTCCGGAATCAGCCCCAGCATTTT
D gene: NA; clone size: NA; V gene: TRBV6-5; J gene: TRBJ1-3; CDR3 protein: CASSYGPEGSGNTIYF; CDR3 DNA: TGTGCCAGCAGTTACGGGCCCGAAGGATCTGGAAACACCATATATTTT
D gene: NA; clone size: NA; V gene: TRBV5-8; J gene: TRBJ1-1; CDR3 protein: CASSLDSLNTEAFF; CDR3 DNA: TGTGCCAGCAGCTTGGACAGCTTGAACACTGAAGCTTTCTTT
D gene: NA; clone size: few; V gene: TRBV6-5; J gene: TRBJ2-1; CDR3 protein: CASKRDTSSYNEQFF; CDR3 DNA: TGTGCCAGCAAAAGGGACACTAGCTCCTACAATGAGCAGTTCTTC
D gene: TRBD1; clone size: NA; V gene: TRBV11-2; J gene: TRBJ2-7; CDR3 protein: CASSSTGNYEQYF; CDR3 DNA: TGTGCCAGCAGCTCGACAGGGAACTACGAGCAGTACTTC
D gene: TRBD1; clone size: NA; V gene: TRBV5-4; J gene: TRBJ2-7; CDR3 protein: CASSSRDRGNEQYF; CDR3 DNA: TGTGCCAGCAGCTCCCGGGACAGGGGTAACGAGCAGTACTTC
D gene: TRBD1; clone size: NA; V gene: TRBV9; J gene: TRBJ2-7; CDR3 protein: CASSDRGQNEQYF; CDR3 DNA: TGTGCCAGCAGTGACAGGGGGCAAAACGAGCAGTACTTC
D gene: TRBD1; clone size: NA; V gene: TRBV19; J gene: TRBJ2-5; CDR3 protein: CASSPPGQGAETQYF; CDR3 DNA: TGTGCCAGTAGTCCTCCGGGACAGGGGGCAGAGACCCAGTACTTC
D gene: TRBD1; clone size: NA; V gene: TRBV18; J gene: TRBJ1-3; CDR3 protein: CASSPYTGEGNTIYF; CDR3 DNA: TGTGCCAGCTCACCATATACAGGGGAAGGAAACACCATATATTTT
D gene: TRBD2; clone size: few; V gene: TRBV7-9; J gene: TRBJ2-3; CDR3 protein: CASSRRGGAINTQYF; CDR3 DNA: TGTGCCAGCAGCCGCCGCGGGGGTGCGATTAATACGCAGTATTTT
D gene: NA; clone size: NA; V gene: TRBV7-9; J gene: TRBJ2-3; CDR3 protein: CASSLDSPVPDTQYF; CDR3 DNA: TGTGCCAGCAGCTTAGATAGTCCCGTACCAGATACGCAGTATTTT
D gene: TRBD1; clone size: NA; V gene: TRBV7-2; J gene: TRBJ2-1; CDR3 protein: CASSSGAGTGDNEQFF; CDR3 DNA: TGTGCCAGCAGCTCTGGAGCCGGGACAGGGGACAATGAGCAGTTCTTC
D gene: NA; clone size: once; V gene: TRBV11-3; J gene: TRBJ1-1; CDR3 protein: CASSLVRNTEAFF; CDR3 DNA: TGTGCCAGCAGCTTAGTCAGGAACACTGAAGCTTTCTTT
D gene: NA; clone size: NA; V gene: TRBV7-9; J gene: TRBJ2-3; CDR3 protein: CASSQAQYWYYTDTQYF; CDR3 DNA: TGTGCCAGCAGCCAAGCCCAGTATTGGTACTACACAGATACGCAGTATTTT
D gene: NA; clone size: NA; V gene: TRBV29-1; J gene: TRBJ2-3; CDR3 protein: CSTERDSKSTDTQYF; CDR3 DNA: TGCAGCACCGAGAGGGACTCTAAATCCACAGATACGCAGTATTTT
D gene: NA; clone size: NA; V gene: TRBV14; J gene: TRBJ2-1; CDR3 protein: CASSRPSGPSYNEQFF; CDR3 DNA: TGTGCCAGCAGCCGGCCGAGCGGACCCTCCTACAATGAGCAGTTCTTC
D gene: NA; clone size: NA; V gene: TRBV30; J gene: TRBJ1-1; CDR3 protein: CAWSRQGDTEAFF; CDR3 DNA: TGTGCCTGGAGTAGGCAGGGTGACACTGAAGCTTTCTTT
D gene: NA; clone size: NA; V gene: TRBV6-5; J gene: TRBJ1-1; CDR3 protein: CASSYSQALTEAFF; CDR3 DNA: TGTGCCAGCAGTTACTCCCAAGCCCTCACTGAAGCTTTCTTT
D gene: TRBD2; clone size: NA; V gene: TRBV9; J gene: TRBJ2-3; CDR3 protein: CASSVARGGHGTDTQYF; CDR3 DNA: TGTGCCAGCAGCGTGGCCCGCGGGGGGCATGGCACAGATACGCAGTATTTT
D gene: TRBD1; clone size: NA; V gene: TRBV30; J gene: TRBJ1-4; CDR3 protein: CAWSLRFFRDSAEKLFF; CDR3 DNA: TGTGCCTGGAGCCTACGATTTTTCCGGGACAGTGCTGAAAAACTGTTTTTT
D gene: TRBD1; clone size: few; V gene: TRBV13; J gene: TRBJ2-2; CDR3 protein: CASSLEGQLNTGELFF; CDR3 DNA: TGTGCCAGCAGCTTAGAGGGACAGTTGAACACCGGGGAGCTGTTTTTT
D gene: TRBD1; clone size: NA; V gene: TRBV10-1; J gene: TRBJ1-5; CDR3 protein: CASFPEGVAGGTNQPQHF; CDR3 DNA: TGCGCCAGCTTTCCCGAGGGGGTAGCAGGGGGGACCAATCAGCCCCAGCATTTT